This TCR beta chain was obtained from a study of T cells in Graves' hyperthyroidism and ophthalmopathy. Amplified TCR beta CDR3 regions derived from RNA transcripts. Primed by the HTBI set, a first-round RT-PCR was run on the TCR CDR3. Each CDR3 protein is one row after TCRdb ran MiXCR on the multiplex PCR reads. The data show 500,000 to 650,000 distinct CDR3 sequences, about 15% seen once. Germline V gene lookup returns CDR1 SNHLY and CDR2 FYNNEI. This CDR3 spans 15 amino acids. V shed 4 bases, J shed 8 bases, and the junction held 5 bases outside the gene matches. Ophthalmopathy in the patients scored at least 3 on Clinical Activity Score and at least 4 on NOSPECS grade, lasting under 3 months. There are a few counts of this clonotype.

The V gene is TRBV2, the J gene TRBJ1-4; 12 bases agree with TRBD1. The receptor was isolated from a woman aged 45 to 65 with Graves' ophthalmopathy. Source material: blood. This CDR3 is CASSVEGTGGEKLFF. CDR3 coding DNA: TGTGCCAGCAGTGTCGAAGGGACAGGGGGCGAAAAACTGTTTTTT.